The 20 T cell receptor beta chains below come from one sample, sequenced in a study of blood T cell repertoires in COVID-19. Assay: immunoSEQ multiplex PCR; the TCRdb copy retains only in-frame clones and omits some. The sample holds hundreds of thousands of clones, 88% seen once. Sequenced material: peripheral blood. The receptors shown here come from a man aged 35-49 years with acute or convalescent COVID-19.

The chain links TRBV19 to TRBJ1-1; possible D gene TRBD1, 5 bases. V was trimmed by 7 bases and J by 3 bases, leaving 15 bases between them. Germline assignment: CDR1 LNHDA and CDR2 SQIVND (reference sequence). The CDR3 consists of 14 residues. CDR3 in DNA: TGTGCCAGTATGGGGGAGGGGTGGTACACTGAAGCTTTCTTT. Protein product: CASMGEGWYTEAFF.

This clone was counted only a few times. V and J are TRBV18 and TRBJ2-3; 7 bases align to TRBD1. Germline V gene sequence: CDR1 KGHSH, CDR2 LQKENI. The CDR3 covers 13 residues. V trimming: 6 bases; J trimming: 3 bases; junction bases outside the gene matches: 3. For the CDR3, the DNA is TGTGCCAGCTCGACAGGGAAAACAGATACGCAGTATTTT. As protein: CASSTGKTDTQYF.

Comments on this clone: This sample also contains other DNA sequences that code for the same CDR3. This chain uses TRBV6-5 with TRBJ1-5; TRBD1 agrees at 7 bases. The CDR3 covers 14 residues. Germline CDR1 reads MNHEY; CDR2 reads SVGAGI. Trimming cost V 0 bases and J 7 bases; bases outside gene matches: 3. The CDR3 spells CASSYSRQGQPQHF. The CDR3 nucleotides are TGTGCCAGCAGTTACTCAAGACAGGGCCAGCCCCAGCATTTT.

The table lists this clone with a count of one. The V gene is TRBV12-2, the J gene TRBJ2-3; the table's D gene call, TRBD1, was not cross checked with the DNA. TRBV12-2 represents a pseudogene. The CDR3 consists of 19 residues. The CDR3 region has the DNA TGTGCAAGTCGCTTGGACTCTACGGGACAGGAATCTAGCACAGATACGCAGTATTTT. This codes for CASRLDSTGQESSTDTQYF.

This clone was observed once. The chain combines TRBV11-2 with TRBJ2-5; 8 bases fit TRBD2. Germline CDR1 SGHAT, CDR2 FQNNGV. The CDR3 contains 14 residues. With V trimmed by 7 bases and J by 2 bases, 6 bases remained unmatched. The CDR3 spells CASKTSGFQETQYF. Written as DNA, the CDR3 is TGTGCCAGCAAAACTAGCGGTTTTCAAGAGACCCAGTACTTC.

This rearrangement joins TRBV4-3 to TRBJ2-3, with D tentatively TRBD1 (5 bases). CDR3 size: 17 residues. CDR1 is LGHNA and CDR2 is YSLEER in the germline V gene. V dropped 2 bases and J dropped 3 bases, with 18 bases sitting between them. This CDR3 is CASSQLERQGGTDTQYF. CDR3 nucleotide sequence: TGCGCCAGCAGCCAACTTGAACGCCAGGGTGGAACAGATACGCAGTATTTT.

The rearrangement uses TRBV24-1 and TRBJ2-1; 12 bases are shared with TRBD2. CDR1 is KGHDR, CDR2 SFDVKD, per germline. Unmatched junction bases numbered 4, after V lost 5 bases and J lost 6 bases. This CDR3 is 15 amino acids long. The CDR3 is CATSGELAGGNEQFF. Here the CDR3 DNA reads TGTGCCACCAGTGGTGAACTAGCGGGAGGCAATGAGCAGTTCTTC.

This rearrangement joins TRBV4-3 to TRBJ1-4; D gene unclear. Germline loops: CDR1 LGHNA, CDR2 YSLEER. Between the trimmed V and J ends, which lost 1 base and 7 bases, there was a span of 10 bases. CDR3 size: 14 residues. The CDR3, as DNA: TGCGCCAGCAGCCAAGGTCGTCCGAGTGAAAAACTGTTTTTT. As protein: CASSQGRPSEKLFF.

The J gene is TRBJ1-2, the V gene TRBV24-1; a possible D gene is TRBD1 (5 bases). Germline CDR1 KGHDR, CDR2 SFDVKD. Between the trimmed V and J ends, which lost 1 base and 6 bases, there was a span of 8 bases. This CDR3 spans 13 amino acids. The CDR3 sequence: CATSDFGGNGYTF. In DNA form, the CDR3 reads TGTGCCACCAGTGATTTTGGGGGGAATGGCTACACCTTC.

The rearrangement uses TRBV5-4 and TRBJ2-7; tentatively, D is TRBD1 (6 bases). Germline loops: CDR1 SGHNT, CDR2 YYREEE (reference sequence). This CDR3 spans 12 amino acids. The V end was cut by 4 bases, the J end by 7 bases, with 12 bases between. The CDR3 loop is CASSPDSQEQYF. The CDR3 DNA reads TGTGCCAGCAGCCCGGACAGCCAAGAGCAGTACTTC.

The chain links TRBV2 to TRBJ2-7; 7 bases align to TRBD1. The germline gives CDR1 SNHLY, CDR2 FYNNEI. The CDR3 sequence is 12 residues long. With 4 bases clipped from V and 9 bases from J, the junction kept 6 bases outside the gene matches. The CDR3 sequence: CASSGTGPGQYF. DNA of the CDR3: TGTGCCAGCAGTGGGACAGGTCCGGGGCAGTACTTC.

V and J are TRBV9 and TRBJ1-2, with D unclear. CDR3 length: 12 residues. Trimming removed 4 bases from V and 4 bases from J, with 8 bases in between. Germline V gene sequence: CDR1 SGDLS, CDR2 YYNGEE. CDR3 nucleotide sequence: TGTGCCAGCAGCTTGGGCCCCTATGGCTACACCTTC. Protein sequence: CASSLGPYGYTF. The variable domain in full, completed from reference TRBV9 and TRBJ1-2, reads DSGVTQTPKHLITATGQRVTLRCSPRSGDLSVYWYQQSLDQGLQFLIQYYNGEERAKGNILERFSAQQFPDLHSELNLSSLELGDSALYFCASSLGPYGYTFGSGTRLTVV.

The chain recombines TRBV10-3 with TRBJ2-3; 10 nucleotides line up with TRBD2. Trimming took 0 bases from V and 3 from J; bases not matched to a gene: 9. Germline values: CDR1 ENHRY, CDR2 SYGVKD. The CDR3 loop spans 18 amino acids. The CDR3 DNA reads TGTGCCATCAGTGAGTCGACTCTAGGTAGCGGGGGGACAGATACGCAGTATTTT. This translates into CAISESTLGSGGTDTQYF.

V is TRBV5-1 and J is TRBJ2-7; 8 bases match TRBD1. Germline CDR1 reads SGHRS; CDR2 reads YFSETQ. This CDR3 spans 16 amino acids. J was trimmed by 4 bases and V by 7 bases; bases with no gene match: 16. CDR3 sequence: CASFPLPDRDLYEQYF. The CDR3 nucleotides read TGCGCCAGCTTCCCACTCCCGGACAGGGACCTTTACGAGCAGTACTTC. Together with reference TRBV5-1 and TRBJ2-7, the CDR3 gives the full variable domain: KAGVTQTPRYLIKTRGQQVTLSCSPISGHRSVSWYQQTPGQGLQFLFEYFSETQRNKGNFPGRFSGRQFSNSRSEMNVSTLELGDSALYLCASFPLPDRDLYEQYFGPGTRLTVT.

The chain uses TRBV7-9 and TRBJ2-7; a weak D match, TRBD1 (6 bases). CDR3 length equals 14 residues. The V end was cut by 0 bases, the J end by 3 bases, with 9 bases between. Germline V gene data show CDR1 as SEHNR and CDR2 as FQNEAQ (reference sequence). The CDR3 coding sequence is TGTGCCAGCAGCTTAGCGGGACAAAACTACGAGCAGTACTTC. This encodes CASSLAGQNYEQYF. The full variable domain, with the rest looked up from reference TRBV7-9 and TRBJ2-7, is DTGVSQNPRHKITKRGQNVTFRCDPISEHNRLYWYRQTLGQGPEFLTYFQNEAQLEKSRLLSDRFSAERPKGSFSTLEIQRTEQGDSAMYLCASSLAGQNYEQYFGPGTRLTVT.

The V call is TRBV19, the J call TRBJ1-1; no definite D call. With 3 bases removed from V and 3 bases from J, the gap between germline ends came to 8 bases. Germline V gives CDR1 LNHDA, CDR2 SQIVND (reference sequence). There are 13 residues in the CDR3. The CDR3 nucleotides read TGTGCCAGTAGTATTCTTGTCGACACTGAAGCTTTCTTT. Translating gives CASSILVDTEAFF. Combining the CDR3 with reference TRBV19 and TRBJ1-1 gives the whole variable domain DGGITQSPKYLFRKEGQNVTLSCEQNLNHDAMYWYRQDPGQGLRLIYYSQIVNDFQKGDIAEGYSVSREKKESFPLTVTSAQKNPTAFYLCASSILVDTEAFFGQGTRLTVV.

The chain has TRBV24-1 and TRBJ2-7; 9 bases match TRBD1. The germline CDR1 and CDR2 sequences are KGHDR and SFDVKD. The V gene end was trimmed by 6 bases and the J gene end by 3 bases; junction bases not matched to a gene: 8. This CDR3 comprises 15 residues. CDR3 DNA sequence: TGTGCCACCAGTAAATCCGGGACAGGGCGCTACGAGCAGTACTTC. Its protein is CATSKSGTGRYEQYF.

V is TRBV30 and J is TRBJ1-3, with 7 nucleotides matching TRBD1. V lost 5 bases, J lost 4 bases, and 8 bases stayed unmatched. The CDR3 totals 14 residues. The germline V gene encodes CDR1 GTSNPN and CDR2 SVGIG (reference sequence). The CDR3 sequence is CAWHKQGPGNTIYF. The CDR3 nucleotides read TGTGCCTGGCATAAACAGGGGCCGGGAAACACCATATATTTT.

The genes are TRBV27 and TRBJ2-1; D is uncertain. The V gene lost 4 bases and the J gene lost 7 bases, with 8 bases spanning the gap. Germline V gene data show CDR1 as MNHEY and CDR2 as SMNVEV (reference sequence). The CDR3 has 12 amino acids. The DNA for the CDR3 is TGTGCCAGCAGTTCGACTTGGAATGAGCAGTTCTTC. Its protein is CASSSTWNEQFF.

The J gene is TRBJ1-1, the V gene TRBV3-1 (or the pseudogene TRBV3-2), with D unresolved. Germline values: CDR1 LGHDT, CDR2 YNNKEL (reference sequence). The CDR3 runs 14 residues. V lost 6 bases and J lost 0, with 11 bases in between. This CDR3 is CASSPGELNTEAFF. Here the CDR3 DNA reads TGTGCCAGCAGTCCCGGAGAACTGAACACTGAAGCTTTCTTT.